This T cell receptor (beta chain) was sequenced in a study of control samples from healthy donors and cancer patients. CDR1 and CDR2 from the germline V gene are MNHNY and SVGAGI (reference sequence). CDR3 size: 15 residues. The V gene end was trimmed by 4 bases and the J gene end by 5 bases; junction bases not matched to a gene: 9. Libraries were prepared by immunoSEQ multiplex PCR; TCRdb keeps only in-frame clonotypes and omits some of them. The profile covers around 200,000 clones, with around 93% appearing a single time and almost 1.5% taken by the ten largest. Sequencing used blood. The gene calls are TRBV6-6 and TRBJ1-1, with TRBD1 matching 8 bases. This TCR was recovered from a man younger than 35 in good health. CDR3 sequence (DNA): TGTGCCAGCAGTTTCCTTGGACAGGGAGGGACTGAAGCTTTCTTT. Translating it yields CASSFLGQGGTEAFF.